This T cell receptor (beta chain) was identified in a study of T cell responses to AZD1222 COVID-19 vaccine. Trimming took 5 bases from V and 1 from J, leaving 8 bases between them. From germline, CDR1 is MNHEY and CDR2 SVGAGI. The CDR3 has 14 residues. A word on this clone: Its antigen remains unidentified.

Sequenced by immunoSEQ multiplex PCR; TCRdb stores in-frame clones only, minus some. The repertoire holds 200,000 or so clones, with roughly 92% as singletons. Findings and caveats of the study: Spike was spanned by vaccine-associated CD4 TCRs, with dominance at 160-218 and 743-854.

The receptor's source is an adult in good health. The sample consisted of peripheral blood, taken on day 0 of AZD1222 vaccination. The chain uses TRBV6-5 and TRBJ2-2; no clear D. CDR3 residues: CASSPSGNTGELFF. The CDR3 coding sequence is TGTGCCAGCAGTCCCTCCGGGAACACCGGGGAGCTGTTTTTT.